This paragraph reports one T cell receptor (beta chain). Produced via immunoSEQ multiplex PCR; TCRdb's table is partial and in-frame only. Of around 55,000 clones listed, more than 70% were seen once; the top ten hold approximately 1.4%. This sample is part of a study of control samples from healthy donors and cancer patients. The CDR3 length is 16 residues. The ends were cut back, 2 bases at V and 1 base at J, with 14 bases in the middle. Per germline, CDR1 SGHTA and CDR2 FQGNSA. The chain recombines TRBV7-2 with TRBJ1-2; tentatively, D is TRBD1 (6 bases). The sequence came from a man in his forties or fifties with colorectal cancer. The sequencing input was PBMCs. CDR3 coding DNA: TGTGCCAGCAGCTTATACGCTAGGGACAATAACTATGGCTACACCTTC. Protein sequence: CASSLYARDNNYGYTF.